This T cell receptor beta chain was captured in a study of blood T cell repertoires in COVID-19. TCRdb's table, derived via immunoSEQ multiplex PCR, lists solely in-frame clones and lacks some. The data hold around 150,000 clones, with roughly 73% observed a single time. The receptor's source is a woman between 45 and 60 years old with active or convalescent COVID-19. The specimen was peripheral blood.

CDR3 residues: CASSLAGANTGELFF. CDR3 DNA sequence: TGTGCCAGCAGCTTAGCGGGAGCTAACACCGGGGAGCTGTTTTTT. This chain connects TRBV4-2 to TRBJ2-2; 9 bases are shared with TRBD2. This CDR3 comprises 15 residues. V dropped 5 bases and J dropped 2; count of bases not matched to a gene: 3. CDR1 and CDR2 from the germline V gene are LGHNA and YNFKEQ.